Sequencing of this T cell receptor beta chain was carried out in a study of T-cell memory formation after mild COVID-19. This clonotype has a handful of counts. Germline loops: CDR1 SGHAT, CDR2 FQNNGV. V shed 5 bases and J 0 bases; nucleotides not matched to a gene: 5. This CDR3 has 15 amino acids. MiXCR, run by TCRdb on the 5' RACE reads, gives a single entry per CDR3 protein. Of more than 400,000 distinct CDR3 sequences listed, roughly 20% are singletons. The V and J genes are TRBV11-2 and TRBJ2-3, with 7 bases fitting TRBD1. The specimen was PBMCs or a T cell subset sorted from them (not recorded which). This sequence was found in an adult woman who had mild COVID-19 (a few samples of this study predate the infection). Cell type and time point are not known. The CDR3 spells CASSPDRVSTDTQYF. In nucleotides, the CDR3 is TGTGCCAGCAGCCCTGACAGGGTCAGCACAGATACGCAGTATTTT.